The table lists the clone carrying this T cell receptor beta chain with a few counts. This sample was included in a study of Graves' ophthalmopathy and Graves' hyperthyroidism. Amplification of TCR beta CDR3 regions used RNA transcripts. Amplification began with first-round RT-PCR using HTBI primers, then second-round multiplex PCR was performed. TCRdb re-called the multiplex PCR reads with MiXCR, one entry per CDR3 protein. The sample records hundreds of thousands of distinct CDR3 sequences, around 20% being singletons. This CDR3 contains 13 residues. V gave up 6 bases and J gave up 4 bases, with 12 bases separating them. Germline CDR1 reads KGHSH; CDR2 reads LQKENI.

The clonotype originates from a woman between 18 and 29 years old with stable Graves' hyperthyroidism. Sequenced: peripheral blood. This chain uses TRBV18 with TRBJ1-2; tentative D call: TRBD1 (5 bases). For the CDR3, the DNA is TGTGCCAGCTCTATGGGACCGAGCTATGGCTACACCTTC. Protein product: CASSMGPSYGYTF.